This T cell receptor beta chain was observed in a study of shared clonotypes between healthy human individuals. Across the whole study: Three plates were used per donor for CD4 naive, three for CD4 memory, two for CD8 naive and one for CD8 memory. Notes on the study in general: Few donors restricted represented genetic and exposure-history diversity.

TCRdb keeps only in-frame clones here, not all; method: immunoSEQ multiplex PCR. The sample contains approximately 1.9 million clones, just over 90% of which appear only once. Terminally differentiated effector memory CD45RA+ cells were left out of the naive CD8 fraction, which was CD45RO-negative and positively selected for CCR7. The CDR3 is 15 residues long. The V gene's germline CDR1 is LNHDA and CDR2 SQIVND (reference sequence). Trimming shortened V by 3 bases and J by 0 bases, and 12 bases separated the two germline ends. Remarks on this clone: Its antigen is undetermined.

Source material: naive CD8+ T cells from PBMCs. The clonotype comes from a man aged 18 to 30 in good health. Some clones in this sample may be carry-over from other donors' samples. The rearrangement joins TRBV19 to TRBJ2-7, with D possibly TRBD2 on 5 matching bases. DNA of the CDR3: TGTGCCAGTAGTATTGGGAGCGTAAACTCCTACGAGCAGTACTTC. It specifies CASSIGSVNSYEQYF.